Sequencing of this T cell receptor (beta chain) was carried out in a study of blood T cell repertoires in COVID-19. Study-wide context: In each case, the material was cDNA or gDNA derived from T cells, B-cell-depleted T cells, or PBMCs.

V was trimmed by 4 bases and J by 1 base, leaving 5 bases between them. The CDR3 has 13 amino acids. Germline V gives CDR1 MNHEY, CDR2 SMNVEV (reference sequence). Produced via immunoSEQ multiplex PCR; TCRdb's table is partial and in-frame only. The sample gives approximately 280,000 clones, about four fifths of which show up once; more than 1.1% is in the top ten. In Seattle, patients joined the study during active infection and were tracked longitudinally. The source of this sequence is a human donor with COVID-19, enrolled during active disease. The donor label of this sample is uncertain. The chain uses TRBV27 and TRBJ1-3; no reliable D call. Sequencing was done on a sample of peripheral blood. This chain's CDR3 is CASSSGSGNTIYF. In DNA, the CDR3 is TGTGCCAGCAGTTCCGGGTCTGGAAACACCATATATTTT.